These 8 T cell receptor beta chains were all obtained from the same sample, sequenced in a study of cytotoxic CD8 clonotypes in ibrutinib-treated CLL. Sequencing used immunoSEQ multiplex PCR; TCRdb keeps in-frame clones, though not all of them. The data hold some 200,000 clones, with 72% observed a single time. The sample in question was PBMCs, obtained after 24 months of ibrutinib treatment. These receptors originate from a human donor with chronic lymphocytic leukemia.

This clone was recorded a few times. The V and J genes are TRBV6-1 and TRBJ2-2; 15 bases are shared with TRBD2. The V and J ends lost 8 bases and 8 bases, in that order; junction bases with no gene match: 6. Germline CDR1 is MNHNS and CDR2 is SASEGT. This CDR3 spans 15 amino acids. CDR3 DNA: TGTGCCAGCCGGACTAGCGGGAGGGCCAGGGGGGAGCTGTTTTTT. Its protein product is CASRTSGRARGELFF.

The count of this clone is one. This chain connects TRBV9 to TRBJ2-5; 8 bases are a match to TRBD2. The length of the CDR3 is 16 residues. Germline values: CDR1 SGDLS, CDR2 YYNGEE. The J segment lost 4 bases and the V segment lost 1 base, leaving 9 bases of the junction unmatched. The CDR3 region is CASSVTRGRNGETQYF. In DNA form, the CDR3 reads TGTGCCAGCAGCGTAACTCGCGGGAGGAATGGAGAGACCCAGTACTTC.

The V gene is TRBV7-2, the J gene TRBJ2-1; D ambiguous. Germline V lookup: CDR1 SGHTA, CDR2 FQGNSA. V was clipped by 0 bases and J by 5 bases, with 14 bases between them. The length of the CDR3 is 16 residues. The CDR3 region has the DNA TGTGCCAGCAGCTTAGCCTACTCCGTTCGTAACAATGAGCAGTTCTTC. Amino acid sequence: CASSLAYSVRNNEQFF.

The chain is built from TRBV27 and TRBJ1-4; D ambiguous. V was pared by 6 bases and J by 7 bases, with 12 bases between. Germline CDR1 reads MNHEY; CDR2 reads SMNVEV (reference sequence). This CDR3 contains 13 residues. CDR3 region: CASSRRVGEKLFF. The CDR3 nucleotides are TGTGCCAGCAGCCGTCGAGTTGGTGAAAAACTGTTTTTT. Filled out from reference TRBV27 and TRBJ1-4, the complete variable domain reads EAQVTQNPRYLITVTGKKLTVTCSQNMNHEYMSWYRQDPGLGLRQIYYSMNVEVTDKGDVPEGYKVSRKEKRNFPLILESPSPNQTSLYFCASSRRVGEKLFFGSGTQLSVL.

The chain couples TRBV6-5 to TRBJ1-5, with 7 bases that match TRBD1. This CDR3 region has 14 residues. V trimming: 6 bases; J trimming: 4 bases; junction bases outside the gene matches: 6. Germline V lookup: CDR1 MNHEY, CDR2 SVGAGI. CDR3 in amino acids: CASRRRQGNQPQHF. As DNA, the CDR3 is TGTGCCAGCAGGCGTCGACAGGGAAATCAGCCCCAGCATTTT.

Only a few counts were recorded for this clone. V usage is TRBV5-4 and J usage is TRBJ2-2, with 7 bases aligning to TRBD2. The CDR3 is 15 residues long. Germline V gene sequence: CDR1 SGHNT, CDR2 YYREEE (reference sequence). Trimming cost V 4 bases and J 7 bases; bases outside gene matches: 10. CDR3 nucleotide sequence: TGTGCCAGCAGCACGAAAACCGGGACTATCGGGGAGCTGTTTTTT. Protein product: CASSTKTGTIGELFF.

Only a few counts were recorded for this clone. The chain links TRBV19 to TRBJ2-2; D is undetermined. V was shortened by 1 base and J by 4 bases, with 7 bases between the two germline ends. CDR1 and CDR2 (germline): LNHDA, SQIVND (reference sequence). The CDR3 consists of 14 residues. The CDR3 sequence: CASSIVSSTGELFF. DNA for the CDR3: TGTGCCAGTAGTATAGTGAGCAGCACCGGGGAGCTGTTTTTT.

The CDR3 here is CASSPGHADTQYF. CDR3 nucleotides: TGTGCCAGCAGTCCGGGCCATGCAGATACGCAGTATTTT. The chain combines TRBV6-6 with TRBJ2-3; D is undetermined. CDR3 length: 13 amino acids. V was shortened by 5 bases and J by 4 bases, with 10 bases between the two germline ends. Germline V lookup: CDR1 MNHNY, CDR2 SVGAGI (reference sequence).